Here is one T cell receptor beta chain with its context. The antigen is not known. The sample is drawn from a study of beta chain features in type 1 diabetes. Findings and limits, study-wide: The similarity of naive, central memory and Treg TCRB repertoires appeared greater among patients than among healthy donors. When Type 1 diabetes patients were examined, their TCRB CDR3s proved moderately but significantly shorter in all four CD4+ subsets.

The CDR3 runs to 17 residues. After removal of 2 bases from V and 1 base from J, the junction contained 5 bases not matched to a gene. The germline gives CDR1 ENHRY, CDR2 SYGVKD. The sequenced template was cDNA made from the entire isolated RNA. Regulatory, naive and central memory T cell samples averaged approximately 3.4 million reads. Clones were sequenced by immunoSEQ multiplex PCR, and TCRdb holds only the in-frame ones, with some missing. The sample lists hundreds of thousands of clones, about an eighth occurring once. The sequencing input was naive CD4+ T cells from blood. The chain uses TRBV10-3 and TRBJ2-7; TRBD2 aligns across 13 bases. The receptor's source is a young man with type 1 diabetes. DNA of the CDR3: TGTGCCATCAGTGAGGGGGGACTAGCGGGGCAATCCTACGAGCAGTACTTC. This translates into CAISEGGLAGQSYEQYF.